These T cell receptor beta chains were read from a single sample in a study of beta chain features in type 1 diabetes. Repertoires were generated with immunoSEQ multiplex PCR, while TCRdb's copy carries only in-frame clones and drops some. Seen here are 350,000 to 450,000 clones, over 13% observed once, and the top ten hold approximately 0.02%. Sequencing was carried out using naive CD4+ T cells from blood. The receptors were gathered from a woman under 30 in good health. Each CDR3 is given with its conserved first and last residue. The order of the fields is clone size, V gene, J gene, D gene, CDR3 protein, CDR3 DNA. The D gene is left open where the match is weak. Size is omitted from some rows. Given values are once, few, many or a class for expanded clones.

>NA|TRBV9|TRBJ2-7|NA
CASSVTGSYEQYF
TGTGCCAGCAGCGTTACAGGGTCCTACGAGCAGTACTTC
>NA|TRBV11-3|TRBJ2-1|TRBD1
CASSLGQGQRPNEQFF
TGTGCCAGCAGCTTAGGACAGGGACAGCGACCCAATGAGCAGTTCTTC
>few|TRBV7-2|TRBJ2-3|NA
CASSLGGGPQYF
TGTGCCAGCAGCTTAGGGGGCGGACCGCAGTATTTT
>few|TRBV30|TRBJ2-2|NA
CAWRQGGTGELFF
TGTGCCTGGAGACAGGGAGGGACCGGGGAGCTGTTTTTT
>few|TRBV13|TRBJ1-3|NA
CASSLRASGNTIYF
TGTGCCAGCAGCTTGCGGGCCTCTGGAAACACCATATATTTT
>few|TRBV27|TRBJ1-2|NA
CASSPDTALWGYTF
TGTGCCAGCAGTCCGGACACGGCCCTGTGGGGCTACACCTTC
>NA|TRBV29-1|TRBJ1-1|NA
CSVEAGIRMNTEAFF
TGCAGCGTTGAGGCCGGGATAAGAATGAACACTGAAGCTTTCTTT
>NA|TRBV5-1|TRBJ2-5|TRBD1
CASSLGQGASETQYF
TGCGCCAGCAGCTTGGGACAGGGGGCGTCAGAGACCCAGTACTTC
>NA|TRBV14|TRBJ1-1|NA
CASSHTGGNTEAFF
TGTGCCAGCAGCCATACGGGGGGGAACACTGAAGCTTTCTTT
>few|TRBV14|TRBJ2-1|NA
CASSRGTRDNEQFF
TGTGCCAGCAGCCGCGGAACTAGAGACAATGAGCAGTTCTTC
>NA|TRBV30|TRBJ2-7|TRBD2
CAWSPRTSGTYPREQYF
TGTGCCTGGAGTCCACGGACTAGCGGGACCTATCCTCGAGAGCAGTACTTC
>NA|TRBV7-2|TRBJ2-5|TRBD2
CASSFGGRARETQYF
TGTGCCAGCAGCTTCGGAGGGAGGGCCAGGGAGACCCAGTACTTC
>NA|TRBV28|TRBJ1-1|TRBD1
CASRAGTGQNTEAFF
TGTGCCAGCAGGGCCGGGACAGGGCAAAACACTGAAGCTTTCTTT
>few|TRBV28|TRBJ1-5|TRBD1
CASSPDRALNQPQHF
TGTGCCAGCAGTCCGGACAGGGCTCTCAATCAGCCCCAGCATTTT
>few|TRBV30|TRBJ1-2|NA
CAWSVRGRGEGYTF
TGTGCCTGGAGTGTACGGGGCAGGGGCGAAGGCTACACCTTC
>NA|TRBV29-1|TRBJ1-5|NA
CSVVEYSNQPQHF
TGCAGCGTTGTTGAGTATAGCAATCAGCCCCAGCATTTT
>few|TRBV7-2|TRBJ2-1|NA
CASSLGGGVEQFF
TGTGCCAGCAGCTTAGGAGGCGGGGTTGAGCAGTTCTTC
>few|TRBV15|TRBJ2-3|NA
CATSRETGHSTDTQYF
TGTGCCACCAGCAGAGAAACGGGACACTCCACAGATACGCAGTATTTT
>NA|TRBV9|TRBJ2-2|NA
CASSPSGNTGELFF
TGTGCCAGCAGCCCCAGTGGGAACACCGGGGAGCTGTTTTTT
>few|TRBV30|TRBJ2-7|NA
CAWSGVLAYEQYF
TGTGCCTGGAGTGGGGTACTAGCCTACGAGCAGTACTTC
>NA|TRBV5-4|TRBJ1-1|NA
CASRHITAGTEAFF
TGTGCCAGCAGGCACATCACGGCGGGCACTGAAGCTTTCTTT
>few|TRBV5-6|TRBJ2-1|NA
CASSLVLAYNEQFF
TGTGCCAGCAGCTTGGTGTTAGCCTACAATGAGCAGTTCTTC
>NA|TRBV4-3|TRBJ1-3|NA
CASSQEPAYSGNTIYF
TGCGCCAGCAGCCAGGAACCAGCGTACTCTGGAAACACCATATATTTT
>NA|TRBV29-1|TRBJ2-3|NA
CSVGALVTRTDTQYF
TGCAGCGTGGGAGCCCTAGTGACCCGCACAGATACGCAGTATTTT
>NA|TRBV6-5|TRBJ2-3|NA
CAIKSAGSTDTQYF
TGTGCCATCAAGTCAGCGGGCAGCACAGATACGCAGTATTTT
>few|TRBV9|TRBJ1-4|NA
CASSVGSLNEKLFF
TGTGCCAGCAGCGTAGGAAGTCTAAATGAAAAACTGTTTTTT
>NA|TRBV29-1|TRBJ1-1|TRBD1
CSVPGTERTEAFF
TGCAGCGTTCCCGGGACAGAGAGGACTGAAGCTTTCTTT
>NA|TRBV25-1|TRBJ1-2|TRBD1
CASSESGGGDESYGYTF
TGTGCCAGCAGTGAATCTGGAGGGGGCGATGAATCATATGGCTACACCTTC
>NA|TRBV4-2|TRBJ1-4|TRBD1
CASSQPQGLDEKLFF
TGTGCCAGCAGCCAACCACAGGGGCTTGATGAAAAACTGTTTTTT
>NA|TRBV5-4|TRBJ1-2|NA
CASSPDRNINYGYTF
TGTGCCAGCAGCCCTGACAGAAATATTAACTATGGCTACACCTTC
>few|TRBV5-1|TRBJ2-7|TRBD2
CASSFSWGLANYEQYF
TGCGCCAGCAGCTTTTCTTGGGGACTAGCGAACTACGAGCAGTACTTC
>NA|TRBV14|TRBJ2-1|NA
CASSQTTHANNEQFF
TGTGCCAGCAGCCAGACAACTCACGCTAACAATGAGCAGTTCTTC
>NA|TRBV4-3|TRBJ2-7|TRBD1
CASSHRTGAVYEQYF
TGCGCCAGCAGCCATAGGACAGGGGCAGTCTACGAGCAGTACTTC
>NA|TRBV10-3|TRBJ1-1|NA
CAISDRGNTEAFF
TGTGCCATCAGTGACCGCGGGAACACTGAAGCTTTCTTT
>NA|TRBV10-3|TRBJ2-1|TRBD2
CAISELTSGNNEQFF
TGTGCCATCAGTGAGTTGACTAGCGGGAACAATGAGCAGTTCTTC
>few|TRBV7-3|TRBJ2-2|NA
CASSSKRTANTGELFF
TGTGCCAGCAGCTCCAAGAGGACAGCGAACACCGGGGAGCTGTTTTTT
>NA|TRBV7-2|TRBJ2-3|TRBD2
CASSPTPGLATDTQYF
TGTGCCAGCAGCCCCACCCCGGGACTAGCGACAGATACGCAGTATTTT
>NA|TRBV19|TRBJ2-2|NA
CAIEDRNTGELFF
TGTGCCATCGAAGACAGGAACACCGGGGAGCTGTTTTTT
>NA|TRBV4-2|TRBJ2-3|NA
CASSQDVGAGRLDTQYF
TGTGCCAGCAGCCAAGACGTGGGAGCGGGCCGATTAGATACGCAGTATTTT
>NA|TRBV5-4|TRBJ1-1|NA
CASSNRLGVTEAFF
TGTGCCAGCAGCAACCGTTTAGGAGTCACTGAAGCTTTCTTT
>NA|TRBV28|TRBJ1-2|NA
CASSPARAAYGYTF
TGTGCCAGCAGCCCCGCAAGAGCCGCCTATGGCTACACCTTC
>NA|TRBV2|TRBJ1-4|NA
CASSEGTTGEKLFF
TGTGCCAGCAGTGAGGGGACAACCGGTGAAAAACTGTTTTTT
>NA|TRBV29-1|TRBJ1-1|TRBD1
CSVGDSEAFF
TGCAGCGTTGGGGACAGTGAAGCTTTCTTT
>NA|TRBV12-5|TRBJ2-3|TRBD1
CASGLGTGGRGTDTQYF
TGTGCTAGTGGCCTCGGGACAGGGGGTAGGGGCACAGATACGCAGTATTTT
>few|TRBV27|TRBJ2-7|TRBD2
CASSFREGYEQYF
TGTGCCAGCAGTTTTCGGGAGGGCTACGAGCAGTACTTC
>NA|TRBV9|TRBJ2-3|TRBD2
CASSPRTSGYTDTQYF
TGTGCCAGCAGCCCACGGACTAGCGGATACACAGATACGCAGTATTTT
>few|TRBV21-1|TRBJ2-1|NA
CASSKAFYNEQFF
TGTGCCAGCAGCAAGGCTTTCTACAATGAGCAGTTCTTC
>NA|TRBV7-2|TRBJ2-7|TRBD2
CASSFRLANYEQYF
TGTGCCAGCAGCTTCCGACTAGCGAACTACGAGCAGTACTTC
>NA|TRBV9|TRBJ2-3|TRBD2
CASSVGGLAGGRPDTQYF
TGTGCCAGCAGCGTAGGGGGACTAGCGGGAGGGAGACCAGATACGCAGTATTTT
>NA|TRBV29-1|TRBJ2-5|NA
CSVASGETQYF
TGCAGCGTTGCGTCGGGGGAGACCCAGTACTTC